The 26 T cell receptor beta chains presented below share a single source sample, sequenced in a study of OX40 agonist ivuxolimab in advanced cancers. TCRdb keeps only in-frame clones here, not all; method: immunoSEQ multiplex PCR. Of 85,000 to 100,000 clones detected, 90% to 95% appear once; the ten largest clones hold around 0.3%. The sequencing here drew on CD4+ or CD8+ T cells sorted from blood, taken in a trial of the OX40 agonist ivuxolimab. The receptors derive from an adult with an advanced solid tumor such as melanoma, head and neck, liver or kidney cancer.

This chain joins TRBV18 and TRBJ2-5; no clear D gene. Germline lookup yields CDR1 KGHSH and CDR2 LQKENI. V gave up 0 bases and J gave up 4 bases, with 9 bases separating them. The CDR3 is 14 amino acids. CDR3 DNA: TGTGCCAGCTCACCACCGTCGGCGAGAGAGACCCAGTACTTC. Amino acids: CASSPPSARETQYF.

The chain couples TRBV7-6 to TRBJ2-2; 7 bases line up with TRBD2. Trimming cost V 5 bases and J 11 bases; bases outside gene matches: 17. Germline V lookup: CDR1 SGHVS, CDR2 FNYEAQ. This CDR3 has 16 residues. Here the CDR3 reads CASSPVSGSVMLELFF. CDR3 nucleotides: TGTGCCAGCAGCCCCGTTAGCGGGTCGGTTATGTTAGAGCTGTTTTTT.

This rearrangement joins TRBV9 to TRBJ2-7; TRBD2 is a possible D gene (6 bases). V was clipped by 0 bases and J by 2 bases, with 12 bases between them. The CDR3 has 15 residues. Germline V lookup: CDR1 SGDLS, CDR2 YYNGEE. This CDR3 is CASSVAPREPYEQYF. CDR3 bases: TGTGCCAGCAGCGTAGCTCCACGGGAGCCCTACGAGCAGTACTTC.

The chain links TRBV9 to TRBJ2-1; TRBD2 matches at 11 bases. The CDR3 has 20 amino acids. Germline assignment: CDR1 SGDLS and CDR2 YYNGEE. Trimming cost V 4 bases and J 2 bases; bases outside gene matches: 17. CDR3 sequence reads: CASSTLSGRAGGFAYNEQFF. The CDR3 DNA reads as TGTGCCAGCAGCACCCTTAGCGGGAGGGCCGGAGGTTTCGCCTACAATGAGCAGTTCTTC.

The chain uses TRBV28 and TRBJ2-5; a possible D gene is TRBD2 (6 bases). The J call may be faulty, since TRBJ2-7 better matches the DNA end. The CDR3 has 14 amino acids. The V gene's germline CDR1 is MDHEN and CDR2 SYDVKM. CDR3 DNA sequence: TGTGCCAGCAGTTCGGGCGGGAATGTCTACGAGCAGTACTTC. Amino acids: CASSSGGNVYEQYF.

Written as DNA, the CDR3 is TGTGCCAGTAGTATAGATGGGGCGACGGTAAATTCACCCCTCCACTTT. This translates into CASSIDGATVNSPLHF. This chain links TRBV19 with TRBJ1-6; a possible D gene is TRBD1 (5 bases). V was pared by 0 bases and J by 7 bases, with 13 bases between. Germline V gene sequence: CDR1 LNHDA, CDR2 SQIVND (reference sequence). The CDR3 spans 16 residues.

The V gene is TRBV7-9, the J gene TRBJ2-3; 10 nucleotides agree with TRBD2. The CDR3 totals 15 residues. Trimming at V came to 2 bases and at J to 2 bases, leaving 1 base not matched to a gene. Germline V gene sequence: CDR1 SEHNR, CDR2 FQNEAQ (reference sequence). The CDR3 loop is CASSLLAGDTDTQYF. The CDR3 bases are TGTGCCAGCAGCTTACTAGCGGGAGACACAGATACGCAGTATTTT.

V and J are TRBV7-2 and TRBJ1-2, with D perhaps matching TRBD1 (5 bases). Trimming took 5 bases from V and 1 from J, leaving 14 bases between them. The CDR3 loop spans 15 amino acids. The germline CDR1 and CDR2 sequences are SGHTA and FQGNSA. The CDR3 DNA sequence: TGTGCCAGCAGCCATGAGGGGAGAATTAACTATGGCTACACCTTC. Translation gives CASSHEGRINYGYTF.

This clone is a singleton in its sample. The chain links TRBV29-1 to TRBJ2-1, with 7 bases fitting TRBD2. CDR3 size: 13 residues. The ends lost 6 bases at V and 7 bases at J; junction bases unmatched: 9. Germline lookup yields CDR1 SQVTM and CDR2 ANQGSEA. CDR3 sequence: CSVGWSSGNEQFF. The CDR3 region has the DNA TGCAGCGTGGGGTGGAGTAGCGGGAATGAGCAGTTCTTC.

This chain connects TRBV7-9 to TRBJ2-7; TRBD1 matches at 9 bases. Germline V gene sequence: CDR1 SEHNR, CDR2 FQNEAQ (reference sequence). The J segment lost 1 base and the V segment lost 0 bases, leaving 7 bases of the junction unmatched. CDR3 size: 17 residues. The CDR3 DNA is TGTGCCAGCAGCTTAGCGGGGATGGGACAGGGATCCTACGAGCAGTACTTC. Its protein is CASSLAGMGQGSYEQYF.

The genes are TRBV11-2 and TRBJ1-1, with D tentatively TRBD1 (6 bases). V was shortened by 5 bases and J by 5 bases, with 21 bases between the two germline ends. The CDR3 length is 16 residues. Per the germline V gene, CDR1 is SGHAT and CDR2 is FQNNGV. The DNA of the CDR3 is TGTGCCAGCAGCCCAACTCCAGGGGCCCGAGTGACTGAAGCTTTCTTT. It codes for CASSPTPGARVTEAFF.

J is TRBJ2-7 and V is TRBV11-2, with D possibly matching TRBD2 (5 bases). CDR3 size: 14 residues. V lost 5 bases and J lost 7, with 18 bases in between. Germline V gives CDR1 SGHAT, CDR2 FQNNGV. As DNA, the CDR3 is TGTGCCAGCAGCCATCCCTACGAGGGTTCGGAGCAGTACTTC. Encoded protein: CASSHPYEGSEQYF.

The V and J genes are TRBV4-3 and TRBJ1-2, with TRBD1 identical over 7 bases. This CDR3 contains 16 residues. V lost 0 bases and J lost 3; bases outside the gene matches: 7. Germline V CDR1 and CDR2: LGHNA, YSLEER. CDR3 amino acids: CASSQDRGTPYYGYTF. The CDR3 coding sequence is TGCGCCAGCAGCCAAGACAGGGGGACCCCCTACTATGGCTACACCTTC.

The chain joins TRBV5-6 to TRBJ2-3; the match to TRBD1 covers 9 bases. Germline V CDR1 and CDR2: SGHDT, YYEEEE. The V gene end was trimmed by 6 bases and the J gene end by 8 bases; junction bases not matched to a gene: 7. The CDR3 is made up of 13 amino acids. The CDR3 is CASNRWGQGTQYF. In DNA form, the CDR3 reads TGTGCCAGCAACCGGTGGGGACAGGGTACGCAGTATTTT.

The rearrangement uses TRBV6-5 and TRBJ2-2; D may match TRBD1 or TRBD2 (6 bases each). Germline CDR1 and CDR2: MNHEY and SVGAGI. The CDR3 runs to 14 residues. Trimming took 2 bases from V and 7 from J, leaving 11 bases between them. CDR3 sequence: CASSYGGQIGELFF. DNA of the CDR3: TGTGCCAGCAGTTACGGGGGGCAGATCGGGGAGCTGTTTTTT.

V and J are TRBV10-3 and TRBJ1-1; no clear D. V lost 0 bases to trimming and J lost 1 base, with 6 bases between them. The CDR3 has 14 amino acids. Germline loops: CDR1 ENHRY, CDR2 SYGVKD. The CDR3 sequence: CAISESGRNTEAFF. The DNA for the CDR3 is TGTGCCATCAGTGAGTCAGGCAGGAACACTGAAGCTTTCTTT.

J is TRBJ1-4 and V is TRBV4-1; tentatively, D is TRBD1 (5 bases). From germline, CDR1 is MGHRA and CDR2 YSYEKL. V was pared by 4 bases and J by 3 bases, with 12 bases between. The CDR3 is 15 amino acids. The CDR3 coding sequence is TGCGCCAGCAGCCGTGGCGGGGCAGCTAATGAAAAACTGTTTTTT. This codes for CASSRGGAANEKLFF.

The chain couples TRBV5-1 to TRBJ2-7; 8 bases map to TRBD2. V shed 4 bases, J shed 3 bases, and the junction held 12 bases outside the gene matches. There are 16 residues in the CDR3. Germline CDR1 SGHRS, CDR2 YFSETQ. The CDR3 here is CASSPSLSGEFYEQYF. The CDR3 DNA reads TGCGCCAGCAGCCCCAGCCTTAGCGGGGAGTTCTACGAGCAGTACTTC.

V and J are TRBV30 and TRBJ2-2; TRBD1 aligns across 10 bases. The J segment lost 4 bases and the V segment lost 4 bases, leaving 9 bases of the junction unmatched. From germline, CDR1 is GTSNPN and CDR2 SVGIG (reference sequence). The CDR3 totals 16 residues. The CDR3 sequence is CAWTRQGARGTGELFF. The CDR3, as DNA: TGTGCCTGGACGAGACAGGGGGCAAGGGGCACCGGGGAGCTGTTTTTT. The complete variable domain, with remaining parts taken from reference TRBV30 and TRBJ2-2, reads SQTIHQWPATLVQPVGSPLSLECTVEGTSNPNLYWYRQAAGRGLQLLFYSVGIGQISSEVPQNLSASRPQDRQFILSSKKLLLSDSGFYLCAWTRQGARGTGELFFGEGSRLTVL.

This clone was seen only once. The genes are TRBV6-6 and TRBJ2-7; TRBD1 aligns across 9 bases. The CDR3 spans 14 residues. Per germline, CDR1 MNHNY and CDR2 SVGAGI (reference sequence). The J segment lost 4 bases and the V segment lost 8 bases, leaving 9 bases of the junction unmatched. The CDR3 bases are TGTGCCAGCGGAGGAGGACAGGGGACTTACGAGCAGTACTTC. It specifies CASGGGQGTYEQYF.

The chain joins TRBV27 to TRBJ2-3; perhaps TRBD2 as D (7 bases). This CDR3 is built from 14 residues. V shed 7 bases and J shed 6 bases, with 17 bases lying between them. From germline, CDR1 is MNHEY and CDR2 SMNVEV (reference sequence). In DNA, the CDR3 is TGTGCCAGCACCGAAGGGGGGGCGAGGGATACGCAGTATTTT. Translated: CASTEGGARDTQYF.

This clone was seen only once. V and J are TRBV19 and TRBJ2-1, with 10 nucleotides matching TRBD2. The CDR3 runs 14 residues. CDR1 and CDR2 (germline): LNHDA, SQIVND (reference sequence). The V segment lost 8 bases and the J segment 0 bases; nucleotides outside the gene matches: 1. For the CDR3, the DNA is TGTGCCAGTTCTAGCGGGAGCTCCTACAATGAGCAGTTCTTC. Its protein is CASSSGSSYNEQFF.

V usage is TRBV11-2 and J usage is TRBJ2-5, with 7 bases lining up with TRBD1. V lost 4 bases and J lost 4; bases outside the gene matches: 9. The CDR3 is 15 amino acids. Germline CDR1 and CDR2: SGHAT and FQNNGV. Here the CDR3 reads CASSSTRTGGETQYF. DNA of the CDR3: TGTGCCAGCAGCTCGACGAGGACAGGAGGAGAGACCCAGTACTTC.

CDR3: CASSRWTDFQETQYF. The CDR3 bases are TGTGCCAGCAGCAGATGGACAGATTTCCAAGAGACCCAGTACTTC. The chain links TRBV11-1 to TRBJ2-5, with D maybe TRBD1 (6 bases). Germline CDR1 SGHAT, CDR2 FQDESV (reference sequence). V shed 5 bases and J shed 1 base, with 14 bases lying between them. CDR3 length: 15 amino acids.

This chain uses TRBV27 with TRBJ1-6; the D gene is possibly TRBD1 (5 bases). Germline-derived CDR1 and CDR2 are MNHEY and SMNVEV (reference sequence). V lost 2 bases, J lost 6 bases, and 14 bases lay in between. The CDR3 is made up of 16 amino acids. The CDR3 nucleotides read TGTGCCAGCAGTTTAGTCCCGCCAGGGTTTAATTCACCCCTCCACTTT. Its protein is CASSLVPPGFNSPLHF.

The chain is built from TRBV10-2 and TRBJ2-1, with 7 nucleotides matching TRBD2. J was trimmed by 0 bases and V by 2 bases; bases with no gene match: 7. CDR3 length equals 17 residues. The V gene's germline CDR1 is WSHSY and CDR2 SAAADI. CDR3 DNA: TGCGCCAGCAGTGAGGCTAGCGGTGTTAGCTCCTACAATGAGCAGTTCTTC. Amino acids: CASSEASGVSSYNEQFF.